The 17 T cell receptor beta chains reported below all come from one sample, sequenced in a study of control samples from healthy donors and cancer patients. The table came from immunoSEQ multiplex PCR; TCRdb's copy has only in-frame clones and leaves some out. This sample carries about 180,000 clones, nearly 90% of them seen once, and the ten largest clones take more than 1.3%. Sequencing was done on a sample of blood. Receptors originate from a woman in her forties or fifties in good health.

V is TRBV18 and J is TRBJ1-1; D unclear. CDR3 size: 15 residues. Per germline, CDR1 KGHSH and CDR2 LQKENI. Trimming removed 1 base from V and 1 base from J, with 10 bases in between. CDR3 sequence: CASSPQPIRNTEAFF. The CDR3 DNA reads as TGTGCCAGCTCACCACAGCCTATTAGGAACACTGAAGCTTTCTTT.

The V call is TRBV3-1 (or the pseudogene TRBV3-2), the J call TRBJ2-3, with D possibly matching TRBD2 (6 bases). Germline CDR1 and CDR2: LGHDT and YNNKEL (reference sequence). Trimming took off 8 bases at V and 2 bases at J, with 8 bases between the two ends. This CDR3 is 12 amino acids long. The CDR3 DNA reads TGTGCCAGCTGGGGGGACACAGATACGCAGTATTTT. This translates into CASWGDTDTQYF.

The V call is TRBV9, the J call TRBJ2-3; 11 nucleotides line up with TRBD2. Germline loops: CDR1 SGDLS, CDR2 YYNGEE. After removal of 6 bases from V and 1 base from J, the junction contained 4 bases not matched to a gene. The CDR3 is 15 amino acids. CDR3: CASNPLAGGTDTQYF. In nucleotides, the CDR3 is TGTGCCAGCAACCCACTAGCGGGGGGCACAGATACGCAGTATTTT.

The chain carries TRBV30 and TRBJ2-7; D call uncertain. The V end lost 0 bases, the J end lost 2 bases, and 2 bases lay between the germline ends. Germline assignment: CDR1 GTSNPN and CDR2 SVGIG (reference sequence). The CDR3 length is 11 residues. CDR3 sequence reads: CAWSVTYEQYF. Here the CDR3 DNA reads TGTGCCTGGAGTGTGACCTACGAGCAGTACTTC.

The chain carries TRBV29-1 and TRBJ1-5, with D tentatively TRBD1 (5 bases). The V gene's germline CDR1 is SQVTM and CDR2 ANQGSEA. The CDR3 is made up of 13 amino acids. V dropped 6 bases and J dropped 7 bases, with 16 bases sitting between them. CDR3 DNA sequence: TGCAGCGTCGCTTCGGGGGTATTGCAGCCCCAGCATTTT. Protein sequence: CSVASGVLQPQHF.

The chain uses TRBV5-6 and TRBJ1-3; D unclear. V shed 2 bases and J shed 4 bases, with 10 bases lying between them. From germline, CDR1 is SGHDT and CDR2 YYEEEE. This CDR3 comprises 14 residues. The CDR3 region has the DNA TGTGCCAGCAGCTTTGGGAATTCGGGAAACACCATATATTTT. Translated, it gives CASSFGNSGNTIYF.

This chain uses TRBV7-2 with TRBJ1-5; no firm D call. Germline loops: CDR1 SGHTA, CDR2 FQGNSA. CDR3 length: 13 amino acids. V lost 6 bases and J lost 7, with 13 bases in between. CDR3 DNA sequence: TGTGCCAGCAGTTCATGGGGTGGGCAGCCCCAGCATTTT. This encodes CASSSWGGQPQHF.

The chain links TRBV7-6 to TRBJ2-1, with TRBD2 matching 8 bases. There are 15 residues in the CDR3. After removal of 6 bases from V and 5 bases from J, the junction contained 9 bases not matched to a gene. Germline V gives CDR1 SGHVS, CDR2 FNYEAQ. The CDR3 bases are TGTGCCAGCAGAGGTCTGACTAGCGCCCACAATGAGCAGTTCTTC. This encodes CASRGLTSAHNEQFF.

The chain uses TRBV7-2 and TRBJ2-2; D not certain. V was cut by 0 bases and J by 0 bases, with 8 bases left in between. Germline assignment: CDR1 SGHTA and CDR2 FQGNSA. CDR3 length: 16 amino acids. The DNA of the CDR3 is TGTGCCAGCAGCTTAGCCCCACCTCCGAACACCGGGGAGCTGTTTTTT. Amino acids: CASSLAPPPNTGELFF.

This chain uses TRBV15 with TRBJ2-3; D uncertain. V lost 6 bases and J lost 0, with 7 bases in between. This CDR3 has 13 amino acids. Germline values: CDR1 LNHNV, CDR2 YYDKDF (reference sequence). The CDR3 DNA is TGTGCCACCAGTAACCCTAGCACAGATACGCAGTATTTT. The encoded protein is CATSNPSTDTQYF.

DNA of the CDR3: TGTGCCAGTAGTATAGAAACTCGAAGAGAGCAGTACTTC. It specifies CASSIETRREQYF. The chain is built from TRBV19 and TRBJ2-7, with unresolved D. The CDR3 is made up of 13 amino acids. Germline CDR1 and CDR2: LNHDA and SQIVND (reference sequence). V lost 0 bases and J 7 bases, leaving 10 bases between the germline ends.

This clone was counted once. The rearrangement uses TRBV19 and TRBJ2-7; D ambiguous. The CDR3 spans 13 residues. The germline V gene has CDR1 LNHDA and CDR2 SQIVND (reference sequence). The germline V and J ends were trimmed by 3 bases and 0 bases, with 6 bases remaining between them. The DNA of the CDR3 is TGTGCCAGTAGTATGCCCGGCTCCTACGAGCAGTACTTC. Its translation: CASSMPGSYEQYF.

This clone was seen a single time. The rearrangement uses TRBV18 and TRBJ2-5; 13 bases agree with TRBD2. The CDR3 has 18 amino acids. From germline, CDR1 is KGHSH and CDR2 LQKENI. After removal of 3 bases from V and 1 base from J, the junction contained 8 bases not matched to a gene. The CDR3 protein is CASSPFSLAGGLQETQYF. The CDR3 bases are TGTGCCAGCTCACCGTTCTCACTAGCGGGAGGGCTCCAAGAGACCCAGTACTTC.

This clone was detected only a few times. The chain carries TRBV30 and TRBJ2-7, with 8 nucleotides matching TRBD2. CDR1 is GTSNPN, CDR2 SVGIG, per germline (reference sequence). The trim removed 3 bases at V and 2 bases at J, leaving 9 bases unmatched. This CDR3 is 15 amino acids long. The CDR3 here is CAWRETSGGPYEQYF. In DNA, the CDR3 is TGTGCCTGGAGGGAAACTAGCGGTGGGCCCTACGAGCAGTACTTC.

The CDR3 DNA follows: TGTGCCAGCAGTTACGCCCCCTTTAGCGGGACGGAGCAGTACTTC. Its translation is CASSYAPFSGTEQYF. This chain joins TRBV6-6 and TRBJ2-7; 8 bases match TRBD2. Germline-derived CDR1 and CDR2 are MNHNY and SVGAGI (reference sequence). The CDR3 covers 15 residues. The V and J ends lost 2 bases and 7 bases, in that order; junction bases with no gene match: 10.

This clone was recorded many times. The chain couples TRBV27 to TRBJ2-7; 10 nucleotides match TRBD1. The V gene end was trimmed by 5 bases and the J gene end by 4 bases; junction bases not matched to a gene: 8. The CDR3 sequence is 15 residues long. Per the germline V gene, CDR1 is MNHEY and CDR2 is SMNVEV (reference sequence). The CDR3: CASSEAGTGVYEQYF. The CDR3 nucleotides read TGTGCCAGCAGTGAGGCCGGGACAGGGGTATACGAGCAGTACTTC.

The chain joins TRBV4-2 to TRBJ1-1; D possibly corresponds to TRBD1 (6 bases). Germline loops: CDR1 LGHNA, CDR2 YNFKEQ. The CDR3 is 15 residues long. V shed 0 bases and J shed 1 base, with 9 bases lying between them. The CDR3 DNA sequence: TGTGCCAGCAGCCAAGATTCGGACAGGAACACTGAAGCTTTCTTT. It is translated as CASSQDSDRNTEAFF.